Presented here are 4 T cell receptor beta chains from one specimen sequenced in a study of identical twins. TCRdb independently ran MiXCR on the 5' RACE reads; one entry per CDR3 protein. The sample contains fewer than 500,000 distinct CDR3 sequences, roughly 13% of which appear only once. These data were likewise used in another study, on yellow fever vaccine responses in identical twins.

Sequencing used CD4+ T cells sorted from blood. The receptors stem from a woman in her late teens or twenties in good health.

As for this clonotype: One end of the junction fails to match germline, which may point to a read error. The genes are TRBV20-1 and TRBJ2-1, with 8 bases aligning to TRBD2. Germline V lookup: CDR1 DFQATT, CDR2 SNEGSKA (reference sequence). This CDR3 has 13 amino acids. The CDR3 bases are TGCAGTGGTAGAGCGGGAGCGACGTCCAGGGAATTCTTC. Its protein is CSGRAGATSREFF.

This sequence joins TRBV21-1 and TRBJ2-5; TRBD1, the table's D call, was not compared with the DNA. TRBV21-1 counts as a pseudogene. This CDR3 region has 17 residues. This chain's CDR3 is CASSNYNGQGVQETQYF. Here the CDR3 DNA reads TGTGCCAGCAGCAACTACAATGGACAGGGGGTCCAAGAGACCCAGTACTTC.

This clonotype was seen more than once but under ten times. Written as DNA, the CDR3 is TGTGCCAGCAGCTCGGTTAGCGGGACCCGGCTAGGGTTTGAGCAGTTCTTC. Encoded protein: CASSSVSGTRLGFEQFF. J is TRBJ2-1 and V is TRBV7-2, with TRBD2 identical over 8 bases. The trim removed 4 bases at V and 9 bases at J, leaving 17 bases unmatched. The germline V gene encodes CDR1 SGHTA and CDR2 FQGNSA. CDR3 length equals 17 residues.

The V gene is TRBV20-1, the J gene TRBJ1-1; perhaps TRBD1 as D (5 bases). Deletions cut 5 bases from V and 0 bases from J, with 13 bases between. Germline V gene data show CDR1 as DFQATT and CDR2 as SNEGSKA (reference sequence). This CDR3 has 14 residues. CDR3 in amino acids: CSAQRTPLNTEAFF. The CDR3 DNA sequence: TGCAGTGCTCAAAGGACACCTCTGAACACTGAAGCTTTCTTT.